The 18 T cell receptor beta chains in this list originate from one sample, sequenced in a study of CD8+CD57+ T cells in acquired aplastic anemia. The template used for profiling TCR beta VDJ and CDR3 was genomic DNA. TCRdb reprocessed the reads via MiXCR and lists one record per CDR3 protein. The sample includes roughly 200,000 distinct CDR3 sequences, around 60% of them seen just once. Flow cytometry had shown expanded CD8+CD57+ cells in the patients chosen for sequencing. Sequenced: sorted CD4+, CD8+, or CD8+CD57+ T cells (not recorded which) from PBMCs. These receptors originate from a human donor with aplastic anemia.

In this sample, this clonotype turned up many times. The chain has TRBV2 and TRBJ1-2, with a possible D match to TRBD1 (6 bases). This CDR3 has 13 amino acids. CDR1 and CDR2 (germline): SNHLY, FYNNEI. V lost 6 bases and J 4 bases, leaving 12 bases between the germline ends. CDR3 protein: CASRGAGGYGYTF. As DNA, the CDR3 is TGTGCCAGCAGGGGGGCCGGGGGCTATGGCTACACCTTC.

Notes on this clonotype: This may be a read error: a much more frequent sequence differs by one nucleotide. The conserved phenylalanine or tryptophan normally closing the CDR3 is absent here, so this likely arose from a read error. The chain carries TRBV6-4 and TRBJ2-1; 7 nucleotides line up with TRBD2. The CDR3 length is 13 residues. Per germline, CDR1 MRHNA and CDR2 SNTAGT. Losses at the gene ends were 10 bases for V and 6 bases for J; bases not matched to a gene: 9. CDR3 nucleotide sequence: TGTGCCACGGGTTGGGGGGGGTCCAATGAGCAGTTCTCC. This sequence encodes CATGWGGSNEQFS.

The chain recombines TRBV19 with TRBJ2-7; D is unclear. V gave up 5 bases and J gave up 2 bases, with 10 bases separating them. CDR3 length: 13 residues. CDR1 is LNHDA, CDR2 SQIVND, per germline (reference sequence). The CDR3: CASSVTVAYEQYF. The DNA of the CDR3 is TGTGCCAGTAGTGTGACTGTCGCCTACGAGCAGTACTTC.

The rearrangement links TRBV29-1 to TRBJ1-2; 9 bases are a match to TRBD1. The CDR3 spans 12 residues. CDR1 SQVTM and CDR2 ANQGSEA come from the germline V gene. The V segment lost 7 bases and the J segment 2 bases; nucleotides outside the gene matches: 2. The CDR3 region has the DNA TGCAGCGCGGGACAGGGAAACTATGGCTACACCTTC. Encoded protein: CSAGQGNYGYTF.

CDR3 loop: CAISESIGFSGHEQYF. The CDR3, as DNA: TGTGCCATCAGTGAGTCTATCGGGTTTTCCGGACACGAGCAGTACTTC. The chain uses TRBV10-3 and TRBJ2-7; D remains ambiguous. Germline assignment: CDR1 ENHRY and CDR2 SYGVKD. Trimming took 0 bases from V and 5 from J, leaving 17 bases between them. This CDR3 region has 16 residues.

The genes are TRBV7-6 and TRBJ1-1; D is undetermined. There are 16 residues in the CDR3. The germline V gene has CDR1 SGHVS and CDR2 FNYEAQ. V was trimmed by 6 bases and J by 0 bases, leaving 17 bases between them. The CDR3 protein is CASRSSASGMNTEAFF. The CDR3 nucleotides read TGTGCCAGCAGATCCAGCGCGTCAGGTATGAACACTGAAGCTTTCTTT.

The chain couples TRBV19 to TRBJ2-3, with TRBD1 matching over 8 bases. Germline V gene lookup returns CDR1 LNHDA and CDR2 SQIVND (reference sequence). This CDR3 is built from 13 residues. After removal of 6 bases from V and 4 bases from J, the junction contained 3 bases not matched to a gene. The CDR3 bases are TGTGCCAGTAGCATGACAGGGGCAGATACGCAGTATTTT. Residues: CASSMTGADTQYF.

The chain is built from TRBV5-1 and TRBJ2-5; perhaps TRBD2 as D (5 bases). Germline V CDR1 and CDR2: SGHRS, YFSETQ. The CDR3 consists of 16 residues. V lost 4 bases and J lost 7, with 23 bases in between. The CDR3 coding sequence is TGCGCCAGCAGCCTCGGGGAAGGAGGATACCTTGGGACCCAGTACTTC. It yields the protein CASSLGEGGYLGTQYF. The full variable domain, rest sourced from reference TRBV5-1 and TRBJ2-5, is KAGVTQTPRYLIKTRGQQVTLSCSPISGHRSVSWYQQTPGQGLQFLFEYFSETQRNKGNFPGRFSGRQFSNSRSEMNVSTLELGDSALYLCASSLGEGGYLGTQYFGPGTRLLVL.

This clonotype has only one observation. This rearrangement joins TRBV19 to TRBJ2-7, with D unresolved. V lost 0 bases and J 2 bases, leaving 11 bases between the germline ends. This CDR3 contains 15 residues. CDR1 and CDR2 (germline): LNHDA, SQIVND (reference sequence). The CDR3 region is CASSIDIAGTYEQYF. The CDR3 DNA sequence: TGTGCCAGTAGTATAGACATCGCAGGTACCTACGAGCAGTACTTC. The variable domain in full, completed from reference TRBV19 and TRBJ2-7, reads DGGITQSPKYLFRKEGQNVTLSCEQNLNHDAMYWYRQDPGQGLRLIYYSQIVNDFQKGDIAEGYSVSREKKESFPLTVTSAQKNPTAFYLCASSIDIAGTYEQYFGPGTRLTVT.

V gene TRBV7-9 combines with J gene TRBJ2-7, with 9 bases identical to TRBD2. CDR1 SEHNR and CDR2 FQNEAQ come from the germline V gene (reference sequence). Trimming removed 5 bases from V and 6 bases from J; junction bases left unmatched: 2. The CDR3 runs to 12 residues. CDR3 in amino acids: CASSPAGGEQYF. The CDR3 DNA reads TGTGCCAGCAGCCCAGCGGGGGGCGAGCAGTACTTC.

This sequence joins TRBV2 and TRBJ1-1, with D perhaps TRBD1 (5 bases). Germline V CDR1 and CDR2: SNHLY, FYNNEI. This CDR3 region has 14 residues. V was clipped by 5 bases and J by 4 bases, with 14 bases between them. The CDR3 bases are TGTGCCAGCAGTTACCGAGGGCAGGGCACTGAAGCTTTCTTT. Translated: CASSYRGQGTEAFF.

The rearrangement links TRBV5-4 to TRBJ1-2; D unclear. V was trimmed by 4 bases and J by 0 bases, leaving 4 bases between them. The CDR3 loop spans 12 amino acids. Germline V lookup: CDR1 SGHNT, CDR2 YYREEE (reference sequence). For the CDR3, the DNA is TGTGCCAGCAGCGGTGCTAACTATGGCTACACCTTC. Its translation is CASSGANYGYTF.

The rearrangement links TRBV24-1 to TRBJ1-4; D is unclear. Trimming took off 3 bases at V and 7 bases at J, with 8 bases between the two ends. CDR1 and CDR2 (germline): KGHDR, SFDVKD. This CDR3 is 13 amino acids long. For the CDR3, the DNA is TGTGCCACCAGTGATGGAGGATCTGAAAAACTGTTTTTT. This sequence encodes CATSDGGSEKLFF.

This chain joins TRBV7-3 and TRBJ2-3, with TRBD1 matching 7 bases. Germline lookup yields CDR1 SGHTA and CDR2 FQGTGA. Trimming at V came to 4 bases and at J to 0 bases, leaving 4 bases not matched to a gene. The CDR3 consists of 15 residues. The CDR3 nucleotides read TGTGCCAGCAGCTCGACAGGGCACAGCACAGATACGCAGTATTTT. Encoded protein: CASSSTGHSTDTQYF.

This chain joins TRBV7-8 and TRBJ2-7; D not resolved. Between the trimmed V and J ends, which lost 8 bases and 2 bases, there was a span of 10 bases. The CDR3 sequence is 12 residues long. CDR1 is SGHVS and CDR2 is FQNEAQ in the germline V gene. DNA of the CDR3: TGTGCCAGCGCTCGGACCGCCTACGAGCAGTACTTC. Encoded protein: CASARTAYEQYF.

The V and J genes are TRBV7-3 and TRBJ2-7; TRBD1 aligns across 12 bases. J gave up 5 bases and V 6 bases, and 8 bases lay outside the gene matches. Germline-derived CDR1 and CDR2 are SGHTA and FQGTGA. The CDR3 is made up of 15 amino acids. The DNA for the CDR3 is TGTGCCAGCAGTTTTCCGGGACAGGGGGCTAACGAGCAGTACTTC. Translating gives CASSFPGQGANEQYF.

V gene TRBV12-3 or TRBV12-4 combines with J gene TRBJ1-1; TRBD1 might be the D (6 bases). Trimming removed 6 bases at V and 4 bases at J, with 15 bases between. The CDR3 runs 14 residues. As DNA, the CDR3 is TGTGCCAGCAGCAATAAACCGGACAGCACTGAAGCTTTCTTT. Translation: CASSNKPDSTEAFF.

This clonotype was counted once. This chain uses TRBV20-1 with TRBJ2-7; D gene ambiguous. This CDR3 is 12 amino acids long. The V and J ends lost 5 bases and 4 bases respectively, with 12 bases between them. Germline assignment: CDR1 DFQATT and CDR2 SNEGSKA (reference sequence). The CDR3: CSAPAKTYEQYF. The CDR3 coding sequence is TGCAGTGCTCCGGCGAAAACTTACGAGCAGTACTTC.